This T cell receptor beta chain comes out of a study of persistence of HIV-infected CD4 T cells. Study-wide points: Degenerate expanded CDR3beta sequences were enriched among CMV- and Gag-responding cells. Proviral oligoclonality tracked with TCR oligoclonality within the same sorted cells.

This CDR3 is 15 amino acids long. Germline V gives CDR1 SGHRS, CDR2 YFSETQ. On this clone: Its antigen remains unknown. The germline gene is not matched at one end of the junction; a read error may be the cause.

Nonspecific anti-CD3/anti-CD28 bead stimulation represents the broad CD4+ T cell repertoire. Sorting selected CD4+ T cells upregulating both CD40 ligand and CD69. Donors had undetectable plasma HIV-1 RNA, under 50 copies/mL, for 4+ years. The immunoSEQ assay was version 4, run in survey mode. Measured with immunoSEQ multiplex PCR; TCRdb has only the in-frame clones, and not every one. The profile covers around 45,000 clones, with about 89% appearing a single time and around 2% taken by the ten largest. The clonotype comes from an adult man with HIV who was CMV-seropositive. The material was CD4+ T cells sorted from PBMCs after roughly 18-hour stimulation, obtained from a patient who received antiretroviral therapy. The rearrangement links TRBV5-1 to TRBJ1-4; maybe TRBD1 (5 bases). The CDR3: CASSLVAGPNERLFF. The CDR3, as DNA: TGCGCCAGCAGCTTGGTGGCAGGGCCCAATGAAAGACTGTTTTTT.